This TCR beta chain was recorded in a study of regulatory T cells in long-lasting Graves disease. The time point denotes: newly diagnosed GD, antithyroid drugs for less than 3 months. Extracted RNA from PBMCs served as the source of the TCR library. The V segment lost 4 bases and the J segment 5 bases; nucleotides outside the gene matches: 11. Germline lookup yields CDR1 GTSNPN and CDR2 SVGIG (reference sequence). CDR3 length equals 15 residues. Construction of the TCR beta libraries employed iRepertoire HTBI primers in conjunction with Arm-PCR of CDR3 regions. TCRdb recomputed calls from the multiplex PCR reads with MiXCR, one row per CDR3 protein. In the table there are approximately 400,000 distinct CDR3 sequences, more than 13% of which are singletons. Many counts were recorded for this clonotype. These data were also reused for a study on T cells in Graves' hyperthyroidism and ophthalmopathy.

The sequencing here drew on peripheral blood mononuclear cells (PBMCs), taken at new diagnosis, from a patient treated with antithyroid drugs. This clonotype originated in a woman under 40 with Graves disease. This chain joins TRBV30 and TRBJ2-3, with 8 positions matching TRBD2. CDR3 DNA sequence: TGTGCCTGGAACCAACTAGCGGTCCTTAGAGATACGCAGTATTTT. Protein: CAWNQLAVLRDTQYF.